This TCR beta chain was observed in a study of blood T cell repertoires in COVID-19. Study summary: The origin of the acute and convalescent COVID-19 samples was the United States, Italy and Spain. In each case, the material was cDNA or gDNA derived from T cells, B-cell-depleted T cells, or PBMCs.

Original processing notes: Reference gene primer amplification yielded estimated nucleated cell counts. The repertoire was sequenced with immunoSEQ multiplex PCR; TCRdb's copy has only in-frame clones and lacks some. The V and J calls and the clone size are those of that table, but D and trimming were determined from the DNA. The sample lists 120,000 or so clones; around four fifths were seen once. The source of this sequence is a man older than 75 with active or convalescent COVID-19. Material: peripheral blood.

CDR3 DNA sequence: TGTGCCAGCAGCTCAGACAGACAGGGGGCCTTACCCTACGAGCAGTACTTC. It encodes CASSSDRQGALPYEQYF. The chain recombines TRBV7-9 with TRBJ2-7, with 10 nucleotides matching TRBD1. With 4 bases clipped from V and 2 bases from J, the junction kept 11 bases outside the gene matches. The length of the CDR3 is 17 residues. Per the germline V gene, CDR1 is SEHNR and CDR2 is FQNEAQ (reference sequence).